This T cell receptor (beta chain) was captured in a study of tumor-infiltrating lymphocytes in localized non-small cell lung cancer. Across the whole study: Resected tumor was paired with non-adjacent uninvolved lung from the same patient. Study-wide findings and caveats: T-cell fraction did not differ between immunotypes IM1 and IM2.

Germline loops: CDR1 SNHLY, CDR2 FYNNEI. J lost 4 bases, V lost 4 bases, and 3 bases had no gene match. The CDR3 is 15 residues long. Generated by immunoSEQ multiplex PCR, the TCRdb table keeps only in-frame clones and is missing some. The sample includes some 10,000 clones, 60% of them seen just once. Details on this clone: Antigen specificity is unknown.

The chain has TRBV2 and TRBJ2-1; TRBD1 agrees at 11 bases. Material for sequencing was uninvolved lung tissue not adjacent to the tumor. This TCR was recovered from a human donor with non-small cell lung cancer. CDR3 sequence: CASSGDRGSYNEQFF. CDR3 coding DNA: TGTGCCAGCAGTGGGGACAGGGGGTCTTACAATGAGCAGTTCTTC.